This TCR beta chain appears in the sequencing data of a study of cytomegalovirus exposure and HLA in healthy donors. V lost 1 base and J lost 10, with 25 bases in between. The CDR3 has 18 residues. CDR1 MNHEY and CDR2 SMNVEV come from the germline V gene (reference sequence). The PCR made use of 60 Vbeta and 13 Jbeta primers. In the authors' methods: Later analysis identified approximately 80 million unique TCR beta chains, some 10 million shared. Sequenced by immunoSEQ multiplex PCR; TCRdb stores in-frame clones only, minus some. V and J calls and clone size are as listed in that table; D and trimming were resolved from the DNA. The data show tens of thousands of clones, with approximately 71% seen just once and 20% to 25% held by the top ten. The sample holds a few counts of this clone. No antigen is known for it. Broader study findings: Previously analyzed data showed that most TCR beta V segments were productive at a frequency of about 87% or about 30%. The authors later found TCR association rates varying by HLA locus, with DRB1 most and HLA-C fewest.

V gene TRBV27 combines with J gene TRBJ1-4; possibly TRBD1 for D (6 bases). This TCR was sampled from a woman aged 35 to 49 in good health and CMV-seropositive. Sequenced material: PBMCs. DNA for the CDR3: TGTGCCAGCAGTTTATACGGGACAAGGATTTCAAGGCGAGGAAAACTGTTTTTT. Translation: CASSLYGTRISRRGKLFF.